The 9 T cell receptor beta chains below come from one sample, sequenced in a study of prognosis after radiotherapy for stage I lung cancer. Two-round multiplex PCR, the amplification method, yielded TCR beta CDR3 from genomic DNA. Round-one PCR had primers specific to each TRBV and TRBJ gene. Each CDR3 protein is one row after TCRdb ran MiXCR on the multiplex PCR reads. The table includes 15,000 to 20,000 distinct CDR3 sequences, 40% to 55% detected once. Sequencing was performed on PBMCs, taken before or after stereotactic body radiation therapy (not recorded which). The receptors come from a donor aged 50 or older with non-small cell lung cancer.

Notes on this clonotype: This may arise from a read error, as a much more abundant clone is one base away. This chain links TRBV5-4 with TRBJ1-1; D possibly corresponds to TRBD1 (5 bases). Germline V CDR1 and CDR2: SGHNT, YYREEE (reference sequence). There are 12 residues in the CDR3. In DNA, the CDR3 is TGTGCCATCAGCGGATGGGGGACTGAAGCTTTCTTT. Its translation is CAISGWGTEAFF.

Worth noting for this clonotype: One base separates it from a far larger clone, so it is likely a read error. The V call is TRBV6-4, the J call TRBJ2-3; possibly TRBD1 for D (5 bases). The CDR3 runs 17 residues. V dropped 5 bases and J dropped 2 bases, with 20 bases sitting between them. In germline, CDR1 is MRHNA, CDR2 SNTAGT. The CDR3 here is CASSPISNRLITDTQYF. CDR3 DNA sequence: TGTGCCAGCAGTCCGATTTCGAACAGGTTAATCACAGATACGCAGTATTTT.

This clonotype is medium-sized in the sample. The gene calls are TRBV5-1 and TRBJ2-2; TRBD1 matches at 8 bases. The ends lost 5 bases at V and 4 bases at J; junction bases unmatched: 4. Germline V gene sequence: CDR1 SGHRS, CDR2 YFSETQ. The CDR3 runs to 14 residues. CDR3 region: CASRDRDGTGELFF. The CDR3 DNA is TGCGCCAGCAGGGACAGGGATGGCACCGGGGAGCTGTTTTTT.

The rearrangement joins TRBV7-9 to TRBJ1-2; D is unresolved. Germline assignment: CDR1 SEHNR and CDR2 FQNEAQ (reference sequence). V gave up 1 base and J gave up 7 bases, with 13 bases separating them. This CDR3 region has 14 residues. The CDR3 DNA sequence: TGTGCCAGCAGCTTAGTCGAGCTAGGAAGTGGCTACACCTTC. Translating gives CASSLVELGSGYTF. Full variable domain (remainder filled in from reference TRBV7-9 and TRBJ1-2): DTGVSQNPRHKITKRGQNVTFRCDPISEHNRLYWYRQTLGQGPEFLTYFQNEAQLEKSRLLSDRFSAERPKGSFSTLEIQRTEQGDSAMYLCASSLVELGSGYTFGSGTRLTVV.

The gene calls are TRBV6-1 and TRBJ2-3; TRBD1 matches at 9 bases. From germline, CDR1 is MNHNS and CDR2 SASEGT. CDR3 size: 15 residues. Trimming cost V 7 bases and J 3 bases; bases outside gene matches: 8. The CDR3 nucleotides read TGTGCCAGCACCAACAGGGGGCGCGGGACAGATACGCAGTATTTT. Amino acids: CASTNRGRGTDTQYF.

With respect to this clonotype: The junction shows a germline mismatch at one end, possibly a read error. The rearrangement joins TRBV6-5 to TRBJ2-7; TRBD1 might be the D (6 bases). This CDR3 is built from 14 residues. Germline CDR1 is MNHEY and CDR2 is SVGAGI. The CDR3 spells CAISYRTDSYEQYF. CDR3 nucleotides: TGTGCCATCAGTTACAGGACAGACTCCTACGAGCAGTACTTC.

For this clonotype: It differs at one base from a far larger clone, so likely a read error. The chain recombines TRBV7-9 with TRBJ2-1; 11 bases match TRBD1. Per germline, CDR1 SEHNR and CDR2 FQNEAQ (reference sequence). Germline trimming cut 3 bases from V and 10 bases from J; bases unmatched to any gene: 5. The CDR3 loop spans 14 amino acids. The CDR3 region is CASSFGQGAYEQFF. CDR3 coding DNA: TGTGCCAGCAGCTTTGGACAGGGGGCGTACGAGCAGTTCTTC.

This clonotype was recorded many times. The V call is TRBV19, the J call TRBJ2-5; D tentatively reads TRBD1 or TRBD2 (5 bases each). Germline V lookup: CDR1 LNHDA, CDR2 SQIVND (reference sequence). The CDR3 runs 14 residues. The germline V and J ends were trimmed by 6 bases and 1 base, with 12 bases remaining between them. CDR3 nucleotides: TGTGCCAGTAGGACCCGGGACCGCCAAGAGACCCAGTACTTC. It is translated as CASRTRDRQETQYF.

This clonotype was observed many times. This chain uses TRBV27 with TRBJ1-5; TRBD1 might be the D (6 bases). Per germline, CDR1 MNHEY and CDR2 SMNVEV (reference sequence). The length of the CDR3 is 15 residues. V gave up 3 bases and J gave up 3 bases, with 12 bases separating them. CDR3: CASSFGTTNNQPQHF. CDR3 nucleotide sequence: TGTGCCAGCAGTTTCGGGACAACTAACAATCAGCCCCAGCATTTT.